Included here is one T cell receptor beta chain sequence, with context. This specimen comes from a study of T cell changes during pregnancy in multiple sclerosis. Assay: immunoSEQ multiplex PCR; the TCRdb copy retains only in-frame clones and omits some. This table has 89,000 or so clones, around 90% appearing once. The specimen comprised PBMCs, sampled in the first trimester of pregnancy. The receptor's source is a female donor in good health, serving as a control in a pregnancy study. Some clones in this sample may be carry-over from other donors' samples.

The CDR3 sequence is CASSWAPGTGGRNTEAFF. The CDR3 region has the DNA TGTGCCAGCAGTTGGGCCCCCGGGACAGGGGGTCGGAACACTGAAGCTTTCTTT. The J gene is TRBJ1-1, the V gene TRBV27; 11 bases fit TRBD1. Trimming at V came to 4 bases and at J to 1 base, leaving 11 bases not matched to a gene. The CDR3 is 18 amino acids. Germline assignment: CDR1 MNHEY and CDR2 SMNVEV (reference sequence).